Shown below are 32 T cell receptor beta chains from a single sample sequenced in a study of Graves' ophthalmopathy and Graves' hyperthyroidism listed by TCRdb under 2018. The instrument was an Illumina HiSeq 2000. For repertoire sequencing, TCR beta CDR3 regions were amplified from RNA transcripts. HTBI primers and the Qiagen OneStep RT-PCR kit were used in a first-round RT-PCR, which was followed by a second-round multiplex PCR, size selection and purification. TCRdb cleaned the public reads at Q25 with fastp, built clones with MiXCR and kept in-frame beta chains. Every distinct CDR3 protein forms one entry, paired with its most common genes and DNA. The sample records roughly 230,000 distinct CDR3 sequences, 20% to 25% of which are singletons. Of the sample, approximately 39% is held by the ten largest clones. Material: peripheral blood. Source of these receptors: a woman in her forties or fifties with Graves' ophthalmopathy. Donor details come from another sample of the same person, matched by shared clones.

Here the CDR3 DNA reads TGTGCCAGCAGCCAGGACAGGGTACAAGAGACCCAGTACTTC. This sequence encodes CASSQDRVQETQYF. This chain joins TRBV14 and TRBJ2-5, with TRBD1 matching 8 bases. V was clipped by 3 bases and J by 2 bases; unmatched bases: 2. In germline, CDR1 is SGHDN, CDR2 FVKESK. CDR3 length: 14 amino acids.

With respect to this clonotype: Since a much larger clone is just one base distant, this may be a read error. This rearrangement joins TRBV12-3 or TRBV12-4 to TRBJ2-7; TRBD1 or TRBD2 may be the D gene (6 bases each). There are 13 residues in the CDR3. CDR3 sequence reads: CAGSLGGSYEQCF. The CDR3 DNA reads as TGTGCCGGCAGTTTGGGGGGCTCCTACGAGCAGTGCTTC.

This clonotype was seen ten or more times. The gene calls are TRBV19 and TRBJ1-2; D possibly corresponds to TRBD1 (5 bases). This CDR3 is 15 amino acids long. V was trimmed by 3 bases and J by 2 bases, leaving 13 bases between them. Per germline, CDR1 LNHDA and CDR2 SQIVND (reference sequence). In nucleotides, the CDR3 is TGTGCCAGTAGTATTCGGGTCTGGGACAACTATGGCTACACCTTC. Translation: CASSIRVWDNYGYTF. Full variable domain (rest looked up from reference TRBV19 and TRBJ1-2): DGGITQSPKYLFRKEGQNVTLSCEQNLNHDAMYWYRQDPGQGLRLIYYSQIVNDFQKGDIAEGYSVSREKKESFPLTVTSAQKNPTAFYLCASSIRVWDNYGYTFGSGTRLTVV.

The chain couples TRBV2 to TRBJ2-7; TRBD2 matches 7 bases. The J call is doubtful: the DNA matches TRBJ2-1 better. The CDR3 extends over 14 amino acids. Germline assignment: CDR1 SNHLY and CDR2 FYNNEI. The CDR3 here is CASSVLLADNEQFF. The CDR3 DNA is TGTGCCAGCAGTGTTCTTCTAGCGGACAATGAGCAGTTCTTC.

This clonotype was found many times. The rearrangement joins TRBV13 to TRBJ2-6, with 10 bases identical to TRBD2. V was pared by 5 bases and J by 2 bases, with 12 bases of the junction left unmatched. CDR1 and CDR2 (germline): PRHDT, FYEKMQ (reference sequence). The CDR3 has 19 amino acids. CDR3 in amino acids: CASSPELAGTPPGANVLTF. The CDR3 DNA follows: TGTGCCAGCAGCCCCGAACTAGCGGGGACCCCTCCTGGGGCCAACGTCCTGACTTTC.

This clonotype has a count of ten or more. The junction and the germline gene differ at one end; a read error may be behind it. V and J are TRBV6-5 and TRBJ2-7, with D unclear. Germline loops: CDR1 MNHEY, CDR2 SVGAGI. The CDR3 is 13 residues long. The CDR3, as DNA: TGTGCCAGCAGTTCGTCCGTTCCATACGAGCGGTACTTC. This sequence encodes CASSSSVPYERYF.

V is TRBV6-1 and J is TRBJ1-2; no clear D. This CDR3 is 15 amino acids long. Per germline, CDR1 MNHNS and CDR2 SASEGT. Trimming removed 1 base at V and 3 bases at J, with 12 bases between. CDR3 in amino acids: CASSEGTDTYYGYTF. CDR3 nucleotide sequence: TGTGCCAGCAGTGAAGGGACCGACACTTACTATGGCTACACCTTC.

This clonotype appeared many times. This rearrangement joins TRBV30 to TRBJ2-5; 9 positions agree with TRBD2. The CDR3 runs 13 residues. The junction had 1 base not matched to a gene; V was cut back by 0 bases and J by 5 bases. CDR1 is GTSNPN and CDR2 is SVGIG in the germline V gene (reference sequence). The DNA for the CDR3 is TGTGCCTGGAGTGTTCTAGCGGGGGAGACCCAGTACTTC. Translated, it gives CAWSVLAGETQYF.

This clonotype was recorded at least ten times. The CDR3 protein is CASSFPAGGSDTQYF. DNA for the CDR3: TGTGCCAGCAGTTTCCCAGCGGGAGGGTCGGATACGCAGTATTTT. The J gene is TRBJ2-3, the V gene TRBV27, with 10 bases matching TRBD2. V gave up 3 bases and J gave up 6 bases; unmatched junction bases: 6. CDR1 MNHEY and CDR2 SMNVEV come from the germline V gene (reference sequence). CDR3 length: 15 residues.

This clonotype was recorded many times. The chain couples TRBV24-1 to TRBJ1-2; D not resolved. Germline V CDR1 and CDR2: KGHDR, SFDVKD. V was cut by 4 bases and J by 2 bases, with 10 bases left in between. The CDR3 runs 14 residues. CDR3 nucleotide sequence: TGTGCCACCAGTGACCCAAGTCGGAACTATGGCTACACCTTC. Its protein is CATSDPSRNYGYTF.

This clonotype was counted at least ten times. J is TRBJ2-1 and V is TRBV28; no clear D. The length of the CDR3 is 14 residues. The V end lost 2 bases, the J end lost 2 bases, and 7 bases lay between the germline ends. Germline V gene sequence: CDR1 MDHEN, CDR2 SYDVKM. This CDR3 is CASSLAGPYNEQFF. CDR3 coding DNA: TGTGCCAGCAGTTTAGCAGGACCCTACAATGAGCAGTTCTTC.

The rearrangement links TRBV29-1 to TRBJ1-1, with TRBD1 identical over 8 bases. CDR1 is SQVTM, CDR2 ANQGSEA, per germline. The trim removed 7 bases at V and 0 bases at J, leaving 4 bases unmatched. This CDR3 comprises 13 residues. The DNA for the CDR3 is TGCAGCGCCGGGGACAGGCTGAACACTGAAGCTTTCTTT. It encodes CSAGDRLNTEAFF.

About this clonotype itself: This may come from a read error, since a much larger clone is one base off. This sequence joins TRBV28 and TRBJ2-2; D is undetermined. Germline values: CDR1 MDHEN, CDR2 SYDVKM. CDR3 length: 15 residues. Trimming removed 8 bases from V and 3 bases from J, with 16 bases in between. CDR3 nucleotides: TGTGCCAGCGCCGCGGAGCGCCGGTACACCGGGGAGCTGTTTTTT. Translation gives CASAAERRYTGELFF. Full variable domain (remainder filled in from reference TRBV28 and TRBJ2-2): DVKVTQSSRYLVKRTGEKVFLECVQDMDHENMFWYRQDPGLGLRLIYFSYDVKMKEKGDIPEGYSVSREKKERFSLILESASTNQTSMYLCASAAERRYTGELFFGEGSRLTVL.

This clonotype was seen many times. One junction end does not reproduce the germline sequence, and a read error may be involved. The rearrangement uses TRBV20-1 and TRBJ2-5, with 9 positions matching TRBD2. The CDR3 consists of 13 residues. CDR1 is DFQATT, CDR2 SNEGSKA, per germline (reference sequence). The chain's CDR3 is CSARIAGVETQYF. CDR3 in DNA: TGCAGCGCTAGGATAGCGGGAGTAGAGACCCAGTACTTC.

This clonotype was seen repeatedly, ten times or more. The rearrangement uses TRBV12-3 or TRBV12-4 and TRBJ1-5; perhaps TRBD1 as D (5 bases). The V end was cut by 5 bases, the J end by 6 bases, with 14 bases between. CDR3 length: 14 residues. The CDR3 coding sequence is TGTGCCAGCAGTACCCGGGGCTTAGGTCAGCCCCAGCATTTT. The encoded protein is CASSTRGLGQPQHF.

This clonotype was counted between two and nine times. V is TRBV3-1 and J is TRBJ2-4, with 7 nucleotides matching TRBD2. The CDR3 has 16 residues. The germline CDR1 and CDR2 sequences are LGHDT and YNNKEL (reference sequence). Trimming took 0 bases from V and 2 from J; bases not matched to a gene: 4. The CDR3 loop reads CASSQEASGPKNIQYF. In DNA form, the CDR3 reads TGTGCCAGCAGCCAAGAGGCTAGCGGACCCAAAAACATTCAGTACTTC.

In nucleotides, the CDR3 is TGCGCCAGCAGCTTATACCCAGACAGGGGGAAGGAGACCCAGTACTTC. Protein: CASSLYPDRGKETQYF. The chain employs TRBV5-1 and TRBJ2-5; the match to TRBD1 covers 9 bases. The germline V gene has CDR1 SGHRS and CDR2 YFSETQ. V dropped 2 bases and J dropped 5; count of bases not matched to a gene: 10. The CDR3 has 16 residues.

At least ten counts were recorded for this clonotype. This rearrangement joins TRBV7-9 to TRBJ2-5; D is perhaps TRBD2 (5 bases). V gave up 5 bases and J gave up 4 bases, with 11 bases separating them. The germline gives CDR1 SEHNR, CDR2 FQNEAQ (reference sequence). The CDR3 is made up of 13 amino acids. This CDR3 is CASSTYGGETQYF. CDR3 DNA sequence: TGTGCCAGCAGCACTTACGGAGGAGAGACCCAGTACTTC.

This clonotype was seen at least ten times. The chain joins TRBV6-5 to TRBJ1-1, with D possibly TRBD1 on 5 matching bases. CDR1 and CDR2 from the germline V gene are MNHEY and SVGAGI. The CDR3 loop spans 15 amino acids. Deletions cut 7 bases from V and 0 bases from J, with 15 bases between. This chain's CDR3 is CASIRVGPLNTEAFF. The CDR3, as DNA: TGTGCCAGCATCCGCGTGGGGCCGCTGAACACTGAAGCTTTCTTT.

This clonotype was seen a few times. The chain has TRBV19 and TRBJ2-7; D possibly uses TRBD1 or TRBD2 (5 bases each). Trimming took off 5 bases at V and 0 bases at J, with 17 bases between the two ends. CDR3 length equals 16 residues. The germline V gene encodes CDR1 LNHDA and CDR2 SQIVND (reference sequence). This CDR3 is CASSPRPGAGSYEQYF. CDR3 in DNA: TGTGCCAGTAGTCCCCGGCCCGGGGCCGGCTCCTACGAGCAGTACTTC.

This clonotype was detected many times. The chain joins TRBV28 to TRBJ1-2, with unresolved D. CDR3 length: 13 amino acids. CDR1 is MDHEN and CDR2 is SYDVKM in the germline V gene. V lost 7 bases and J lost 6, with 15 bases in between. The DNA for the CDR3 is TGTGCCAGCATACCGACGTTGGCGCATGGCTACACCTTC. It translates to CASIPTLAHGYTF.

The CDR3 DNA is TGTGCCAGCACCGAGGGGGATTCGAAAGCTTTCTTT. Translation gives CASTEGDSKAFF. V gene TRBV12-3 or TRBV12-4 combines with J gene TRBJ1-1, with TRBD1 as a possible D gene (6 bases). The CDR3 is 12 amino acids. The germline V and J ends were trimmed by 7 bases and 9 bases, with 15 bases remaining between them.

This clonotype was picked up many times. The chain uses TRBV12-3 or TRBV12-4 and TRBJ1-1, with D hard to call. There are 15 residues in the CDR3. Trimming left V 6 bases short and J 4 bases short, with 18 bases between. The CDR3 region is CASSHDPRRITEAFF. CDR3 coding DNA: TGTGCCAGCAGCCATGATCCCCGGCGGATCACTGAAGCTTTCTTT.

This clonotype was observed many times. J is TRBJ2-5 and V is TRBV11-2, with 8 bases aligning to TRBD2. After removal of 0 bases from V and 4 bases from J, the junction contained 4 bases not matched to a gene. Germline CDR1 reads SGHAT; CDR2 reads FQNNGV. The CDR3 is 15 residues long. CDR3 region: CASSLDWLAGETQYF. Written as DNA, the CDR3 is TGTGCCAGCAGCTTAGATTGGCTAGCGGGAGAGACCCAGTACTTC. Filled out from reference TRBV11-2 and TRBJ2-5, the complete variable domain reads EAGVAQSPRYKIIEKRQSVAFWCNPISGHATLYWYQQILGQGPKLLIQFQNNGVVDDSQLPKDRFSAERLKGVDSTLKIQPAKLEDSAVYLCASSLDWLAGETQYFGPGTRLLVL.

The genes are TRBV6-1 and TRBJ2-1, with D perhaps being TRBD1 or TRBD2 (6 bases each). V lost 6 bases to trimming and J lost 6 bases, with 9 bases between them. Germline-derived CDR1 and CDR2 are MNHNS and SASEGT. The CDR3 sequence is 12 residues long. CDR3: CASSRGPNEQFF. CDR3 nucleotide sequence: TGTGCCAGCAGCCGGGGGCCCAATGAGCAGTTCTTC.

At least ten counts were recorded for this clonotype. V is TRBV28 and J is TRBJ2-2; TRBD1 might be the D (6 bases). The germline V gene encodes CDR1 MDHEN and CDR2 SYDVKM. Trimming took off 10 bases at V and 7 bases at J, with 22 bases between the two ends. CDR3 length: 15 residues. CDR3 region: CAIGTGFPRIGELFF. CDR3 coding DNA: TGTGCCATCGGTACAGGGTTCCCGAGAATCGGGGAGCTGTTTTTT.

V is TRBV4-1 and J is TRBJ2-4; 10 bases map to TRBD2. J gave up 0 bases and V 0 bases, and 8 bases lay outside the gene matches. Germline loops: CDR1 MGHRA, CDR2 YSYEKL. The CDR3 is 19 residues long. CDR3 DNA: TGCGCCAGCAGCCAAGAGGCTAGCGGGAGAATATCAGCCAAAAACATTCAGTACTTC. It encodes CASSQEASGRISAKNIQYF.

The CDR3 nucleotides read TGTGCCAGCAGCTTTCGGGAGGGATATTACGAGCAGTACTTC. Translating it yields CASSFREGYYEQYF. The chain recombines TRBV7-6 with TRBJ2-7, with 8 bases aligning to TRBD2. There are 14 residues in the CDR3. Germline loops: CDR1 SGHVS, CDR2 FNYEAQ. V gave up 3 bases and J gave up 4 bases; unmatched junction bases: 5.

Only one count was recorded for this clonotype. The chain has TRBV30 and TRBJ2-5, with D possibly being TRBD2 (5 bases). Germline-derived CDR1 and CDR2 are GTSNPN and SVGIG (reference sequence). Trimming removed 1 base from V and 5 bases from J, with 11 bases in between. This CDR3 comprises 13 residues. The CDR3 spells CAWSARRGETQYF. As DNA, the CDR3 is TGTGCCTGGAGTGCGCGGAGAGGGGAGACCCAGTACTTC.

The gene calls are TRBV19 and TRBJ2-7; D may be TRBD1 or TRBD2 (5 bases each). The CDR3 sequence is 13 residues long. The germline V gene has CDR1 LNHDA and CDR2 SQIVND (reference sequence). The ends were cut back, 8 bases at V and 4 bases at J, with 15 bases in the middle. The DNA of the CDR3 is TGTGCCAGTTCCGGGGCCGGGGAATACGAGCAGTACTTC. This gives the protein CASSGAGEYEQYF.

The CDR3 reads CATSDSGQTYEQYF. CDR3 in DNA: TGTGCCACCAGTGACTCGGGACAGACCTACGAGCAGTACTTC. The chain employs TRBV24-1 and TRBJ2-7, with 7 bases aligning to TRBD1. J gave up 2 bases and V 4 bases, and 4 bases lay outside the gene matches. Germline CDR1 and CDR2: KGHDR and SFDVKD. This CDR3 contains 14 residues.

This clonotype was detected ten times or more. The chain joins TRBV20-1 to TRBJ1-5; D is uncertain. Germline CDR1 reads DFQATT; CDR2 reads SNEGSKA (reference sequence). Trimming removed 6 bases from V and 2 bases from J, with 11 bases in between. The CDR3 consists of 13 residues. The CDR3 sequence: CSASLDGNQPQHF. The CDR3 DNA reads TGCAGTGCATCCCTGGACGGCAATCAGCCCCAGCATTTT.